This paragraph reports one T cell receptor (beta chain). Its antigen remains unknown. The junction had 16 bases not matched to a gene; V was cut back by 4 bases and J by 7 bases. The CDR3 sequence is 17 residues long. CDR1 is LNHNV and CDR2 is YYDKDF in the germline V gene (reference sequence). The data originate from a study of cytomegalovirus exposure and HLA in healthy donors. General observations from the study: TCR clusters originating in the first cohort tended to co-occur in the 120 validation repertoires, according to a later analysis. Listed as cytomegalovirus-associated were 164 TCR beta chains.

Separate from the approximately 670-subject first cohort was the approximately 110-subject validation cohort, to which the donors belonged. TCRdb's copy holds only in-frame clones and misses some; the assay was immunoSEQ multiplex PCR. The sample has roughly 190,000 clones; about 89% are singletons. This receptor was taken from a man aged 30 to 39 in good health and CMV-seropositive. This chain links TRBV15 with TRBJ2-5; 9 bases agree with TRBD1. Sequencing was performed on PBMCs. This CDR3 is CATSNAHQGQGSWTQYF. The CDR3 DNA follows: TGTGCCACCAGCAACGCCCATCAGGGACAGGGAAGTTGGACCCAGTACTTC.